Below, 14 T cell receptor beta chains from the same sample are listed, as sequenced in a study of beta chain features in type 1 diabetes. TCRB transcripts that were expressed got sequenced, as all of the isolated RNA had been reverse transcribed. Only in-frame clones appear in the TCRdb table, and some are missing; sequencing was by immunoSEQ multiplex PCR. The data contain approximately 38,000 clones, 55% to 70% of them seen just once; the ten biggest clones take up around 2%. The sample comprised Tregs from blood. The receptors here all came from a woman aged 25 to 45 in good health.

The V gene is TRBV2, the J gene TRBJ2-3; 8 bases line up with TRBD2. V shed 4 bases and J 2 bases; nucleotides not matched to a gene: 17. This CDR3 is built from 19 residues. From germline, CDR1 is SNHLY and CDR2 FYNNEI. CDR3 DNA: TGTGCCAGCAGTGCAGACTACTCCCCGAGCGGGAGACTCACAGATACGCAGTATTTT. Amino acids: CASSADYSPSGRLTDTQYF. Full variable domain (remainder filled in from reference TRBV2 and TRBJ2-3): EPEVTQTPSHQVTQMGQEVILRCVPISNHLYFYWYRQILGQKVEFLVSFYNNEISEKSEIFDDQFSVERPDGSNFTLKIRSTKLEDSAMYFCASSADYSPSGRLTDTQYFGPGTRLTVL.

CDR3 amino acids: CASSLALYGYTF. In DNA form, the CDR3 reads TGTGCCAGCAGCTTAGCCCTCTATGGCTACACCTTC. The genes are TRBV7-9 and TRBJ1-2; D is undetermined. This CDR3 region has 12 residues. Germline V gives CDR1 SEHNR, CDR2 FQNEAQ (reference sequence). Deletions cut 0 bases from V and 4 bases from J, with 3 bases between.

The rearrangement joins TRBV5-8 to TRBJ1-1, with TRBD1 identical over 7 bases. V lost 1 base to trimming and J lost 0 bases; unmatched junction nucleotides: 0. The CDR3 loop spans 14 amino acids. Germline CDR1 is SGHTS and CDR2 is YDEGEE. The CDR3 DNA follows: TGTGCCAGCAGCTTGAGGGGGCTGAACACTGAAGCTTTCTTT. Residues: CASSLRGLNTEAFF.

This chain uses TRBV7-9 with TRBJ2-1; the D gene is possibly TRBD1 (5 bases). In germline, CDR1 is SEHNR, CDR2 FQNEAQ (reference sequence). The CDR3 has 11 amino acids. V was shortened by 5 bases and J by 10 bases, with 9 bases between the two germline ends. In DNA, the CDR3 is TGTGCCAGCAGCCTCTACAGGGAGCAGTTCTTC. Amino acids: CASSLYREQFF.

The chain joins TRBV4-1 to TRBJ1-2; 8 positions match TRBD1. CDR1 is MGHRA and CDR2 is YSYEKL in the germline V gene. Trimming at V came to 4 bases and at J to 4 bases, leaving 5 bases not matched to a gene. This CDR3 spans 14 amino acids. The CDR3 bases are TGCGCCAGCAGCCTCCGACAGGGGATCTATGGCTACACCTTC. Translation: CASSLRQGIYGYTF.

The V call is TRBV29-1, the J call TRBJ2-4, with 9 bases identical to TRBD2. From germline, CDR1 is SQVTM and CDR2 ANQGSEA. This CDR3 is built from 13 residues. V dropped 6 bases and J dropped 7; count of bases not matched to a gene: 7. The DNA for the CDR3 is TGCAGCGTGATTAGCGGGAGAATCAACATTCAGTACTTC. It translates to CSVISGRINIQYF.

The genes are TRBV19 and TRBJ2-1, with a weak D call TRBD2 (6 bases). With 7 bases removed from V and 1 base from J, the gap between germline ends came to 11 bases. The CDR3 runs 14 residues. Looked up from germline, CDR1 is LNHDA and CDR2 is SQIVND (reference sequence). CDR3 in amino acids: CASTMGGSYNEQFF. The CDR3 nucleotides read TGTGCCAGTACTATGGGGGGTTCCTACAATGAGCAGTTCTTC.

J is TRBJ1-2 and V is TRBV5-1; perhaps TRBD1 as D (6 bases). CDR3 size: 13 residues. Germline CDR1 is SGHRS and CDR2 is YFSETQ. V lost 4 bases and J 6 bases, leaving 13 bases between the germline ends. CDR3 loop: CASSTGQYDGYTF. The CDR3 nucleotides are TGCGCCAGCAGCACGGGACAATATGATGGCTACACCTTC. Using reference TRBV5-1 and TRBJ1-2 for the parts outside the CDR3, the full variable domain is KAGVTQTPRYLIKTRGQQVTLSCSPISGHRSVSWYQQTPGQGLQFLFEYFSETQRNKGNFPGRFSGRQFSNSRSEMNVSTLELGDSALYLCASSTGQYDGYTFGSGTRLTVV.

This chain's CDR3 is CAGGMGETQYF. DNA of the CDR3: TGTGCCGGAGGGATGGGAGAGACCCAGTACTTC. This rearrangement joins TRBV7-9 to TRBJ2-5, with a tentative D call TRBD2 (6 bases). Germline V lookup: CDR1 SEHNR, CDR2 FQNEAQ (reference sequence). The CDR3 totals 11 residues. V gave up 11 bases and J gave up 4 bases, with 11 bases separating them.

This clone appeared a few times. This chain connects TRBV18 to TRBJ2-1, with 9 bases aligning to TRBD1. V was clipped by 3 bases and J by 4 bases; unmatched bases: 1. This CDR3 has 14 amino acids. Per the germline V gene, CDR1 is KGHSH and CDR2 is LQKENI. The CDR3 here is CASSPGQGYNEQFF. The CDR3 DNA reads TGTGCCAGCTCACCGGGACAGGGTTACAATGAGCAGTTCTTC.

This clone has more than one count but fewer than ten. The gene calls are TRBV7-9 and TRBJ2-5; no firm D call. The V and J ends lost 1 base and 3 bases respectively, with 9 bases between them. Germline CDR1 SEHNR, CDR2 FQNEAQ (reference sequence). The CDR3 is 14 amino acids. Here the CDR3 DNA reads TGTGCCAGCAGCTTAGTACCCAGTAAAGAGACCCAGTACTTC. Translated: CASSLVPSKETQYF.

There are a few counts of this clone. The rearrangement uses TRBV29-1 and TRBJ2-7; 7 bases fit TRBD1. This CDR3 has 13 amino acids. Germline V gene sequence: CDR1 SQVTM, CDR2 ANQGSEA. Trimming at V came to 7 bases and at J to 2 bases, leaving 8 bases not matched to a gene. The chain's CDR3 is CSATTGATYEQYF. CDR3 nucleotide sequence: TGCAGCGCGACAACAGGGGCCACCTACGAGCAGTACTTC.

The chain is built from TRBV7-9 and TRBJ1-5; D is unclear. The CDR3 covers 15 residues. Trimming left V 5 bases short and J 3 bases short, with 14 bases between. Germline V gene lookup returns CDR1 SEHNR and CDR2 FQNEAQ (reference sequence). The CDR3 sequence: CASSQDAGYNQPQHF. The DNA of the CDR3 is TGTGCCAGCAGCCAAGACGCGGGATACAATCAGCCCCAGCATTTT.

The V call is TRBV15, the J call TRBJ2-1; possibly TRBD1 for D (5 bases). CDR1 is LNHNV and CDR2 is YYDKDF in the germline V gene (reference sequence). The ends were cut back, 5 bases at V and 9 bases at J, with 17 bases in the middle. The CDR3 length is 14 residues. DNA for the CDR3: TGTGCCACCAGCGCCCAGGGTACTCTCGGTGAGCAGTTCTTC. Amino acids: CATSAQGTLGEQFF.